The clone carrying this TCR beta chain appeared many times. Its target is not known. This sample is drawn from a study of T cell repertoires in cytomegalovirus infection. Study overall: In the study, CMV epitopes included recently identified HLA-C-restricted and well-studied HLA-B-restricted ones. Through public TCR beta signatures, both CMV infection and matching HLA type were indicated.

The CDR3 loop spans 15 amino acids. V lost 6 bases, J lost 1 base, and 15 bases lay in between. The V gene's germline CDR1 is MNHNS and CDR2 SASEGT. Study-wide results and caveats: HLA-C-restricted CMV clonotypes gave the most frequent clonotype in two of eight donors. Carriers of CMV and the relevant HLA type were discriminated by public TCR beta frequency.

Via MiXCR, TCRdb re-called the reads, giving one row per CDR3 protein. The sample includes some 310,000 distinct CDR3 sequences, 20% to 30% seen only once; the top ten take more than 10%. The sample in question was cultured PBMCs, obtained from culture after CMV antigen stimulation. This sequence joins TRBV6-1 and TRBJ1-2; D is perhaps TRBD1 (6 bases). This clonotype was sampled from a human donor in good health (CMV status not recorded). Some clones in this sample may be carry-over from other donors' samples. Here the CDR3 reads CASRGGASVNYGYTF. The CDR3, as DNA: TGTGCCAGCAGGGGGGGGGCGTCGGTTAACTATGGCTACACCTTC.